The 9 T cell receptor beta chains below all came from one sample that was sequenced in a study of cytomegalovirus exposure and HLA in healthy donors. Primers for the PCR totalled 60 Vbeta and 13 Jbeta. The repertoire was sequenced with immunoSEQ multiplex PCR; TCRdb's copy has only in-frame clones and lacks some. This repertoire includes about 46,000 clones. Source material: PBMCs. The origin of the receptors is a woman aged 40 to 50 in good health and CMV-seronegative.

The genes are TRBV29-1 and TRBJ1-2; TRBD1 aligns across 9 bases. Germline-derived CDR1 and CDR2 are SQVTM and ANQGSEA. The CDR3 covers 12 residues. Trimming took 8 bases from V and 5 from J; bases not matched to a gene: 6. CDR3 residues: CSTRTGDYGYTF. CDR3 nucleotides: TGCAGCACCAGGACAGGGGATTATGGCTACACCTTC.

The chain employs TRBV6-7 and TRBJ1-2, with D uncertain. TRBV6-7 is an ORF for which the function is uncertain. CDR3 size: 15 residues. Trimming took off 6 bases at V and 4 bases at J, with 18 bases between the two ends. CDR3 sequence: CASSLLDRWSYGYTF. The CDR3 bases are TGTGCCAGCAGCCTCCTGGATCGCTGGAGCTATGGCTACACCTTC.

This sequence joins TRBV5-1 and TRBJ2-3, with 13 positions matching TRBD2. The length of the CDR3 is 20 residues. Germline V lookup: CDR1 SGHRS, CDR2 YFSETQ. V was pared by 1 base and J by 1 base, with 12 bases of the junction left unmatched. CDR3 sequence reads: CASSLYWTSGRVGGTDTQYF. CDR3 coding DNA: TGCGCCAGCAGCTTGTACTGGACTAGCGGGAGAGTTGGGGGCACAGATACGCAGTATTTT.

This chain connects TRBV4-3 to TRBJ1-3; D is perhaps TRBD1 (6 bases). V shed 0 bases and J shed 0 bases, with 6 bases lying between them. The CDR3 consists of 15 residues. Germline loops: CDR1 LGHNA, CDR2 YSLEER. The CDR3 coding sequence is TGCGCCAGCAGCCAAGAACAGGGCTCTGGAAACACCATATATTTT. Translation: CASSQEQGSGNTIYF.

The chain recombines TRBV19 with TRBJ2-6, with unresolved D. The V end lost 3 bases, the J end lost 0 bases, and 6 bases lay between the germline ends. CDR1 is LNHDA, CDR2 SQIVND, per germline (reference sequence). The CDR3 covers 15 residues. CDR3: CASSMRGSGANVLTF. CDR3 nucleotides: TGTGCCAGTAGTATGCGTGGCTCTGGGGCCAACGTCCTGACTTTC.

This chain connects TRBV25-1 to TRBJ2-3; 12 positions agree with TRBD2. After removal of 8 bases from V and 2 bases from J, the junction contained 8 bases not matched to a gene. The germline V gene encodes CDR1 MGHDK and CDR2 SYGVNS. The CDR3 extends over 16 amino acids. The CDR3 bases are TGTGCCAGCCGTCCCCTAGCGGGAGGGGACACAGATACGCAGTATTTT. Translated, it gives CASRPLAGGDTDTQYF. Together with reference TRBV25-1 and TRBJ2-3, the CDR3 gives the full variable domain: EADIYQTPRYLVIGTGKKITLECSQTMGHDKMYWYQQDPGMELHLIHYSYGVNSTEKGDLSSESTVSRIRTEHFPLTLESARPSHTSQYLCASRPLAGGDTDTQYFGPGTRLTVL.

This rearrangement joins TRBV5-1 to TRBJ2-2, with TRBD2 as a possible D gene (6 bases). Germline CDR1 SGHRS, CDR2 YFSETQ. Trimming took off 0 bases at V and 4 bases at J, with 16 bases between the two ends. CDR3 size: 17 residues. The CDR3 sequence: CASSLARGNVGTGELFF. The CDR3 coding sequence is TGCGCCAGCAGCTTGGCCCGCGGGAATGTAGGCACCGGGGAGCTGTTTTTT. The variable domain in full, completed from reference TRBV5-1 and TRBJ2-2, reads KAGVTQTPRYLIKTRGQQVTLSCSPISGHRSVSWYQQTPGQGLQFLFEYFSETQRNKGNFPGRFSGRQFSNSRSEMNVSTLELGDSALYLCASSLARGNVGTGELFFGEGSRLTVL.

Regarding this clone: The sample has other DNA sequences that encode this CDR3 too. The chain links TRBV5-1 to TRBJ2-3, with D maybe TRBD2 (5 bases). Germline V gene sequence: CDR1 SGHRS, CDR2 YFSETQ. The V end lost 5 bases, the J end lost 1 base, and 8 bases lay between the germline ends. The length of the CDR3 is 13 residues. In nucleotides, the CDR3 is TGCGCCAGCAGTGTCGGGGGCACAGATACGCAGTATTTT. Encoded protein: CASSVGGTDTQYF.

The chain uses TRBV6-5 and TRBJ1-5; possibly TRBD1 for D (6 bases). In germline, CDR1 is MNHEY, CDR2 SVGAGI. CDR3 size: 13 residues. V lost 5 bases and J 4 bases, leaving 9 bases between the germline ends. The CDR3 region has the DNA TGTGCCAGCAGTCCAGGGGATAATCAGCCCCAGCATTTT. Protein: CASSPGDNQPQHF.